This entry lists 9 T cell receptor beta chains sequenced from one sample in a study of human T cells and chemical hapten exposure. Time point meaning: pre-sensitization, week 0. Treatment specified: therapeutic diphenylcyclopropenone sensitization with weekly scalp DPC. TCRdb recomputed calls from the RACE reads with MiXCR, one row per CDR3 protein. The sample has about 290,000 distinct CDR3 sequences, almost 8% seen once. Material: whole blood, obtained in connection with sensitization to the hapten diphenylcyclopropenone (DPC). These receptors came from a man between 18 and 35 years old with alopecia areata. Some clones in this sample may be carry-over from other donors' samples.

This clonotype came up a few times. The rearrangement links TRBV6-6 to TRBJ1-3; the D is unclear. Germline V gene data show CDR1 as MNHNY and CDR2 as SVGAGI (reference sequence). Trimming took off 6 bases at V and 1 base at J, with 10 bases between the two ends. The CDR3 spans 14 residues. The DNA for the CDR3 is TGTGCCAGCAGCTCCGCGGGGTCTGGAAACACCATATATTTT. This codes for CASSSAGSGNTIYF.

This clonotype was seen a handful of times. The J gene is TRBJ1-1, the V gene TRBV7-2; 8 nucleotides align to TRBD1. The CDR3 has 15 residues. J gave up 4 bases and V 4 bases, and 8 bases lay outside the gene matches. Germline CDR1 SGHTA, CDR2 FQGNSA. The CDR3, as DNA: TGTGCCAGCAGCTACCGGACAGGGCGGTTCACTGAAGCTTTCTTT. Translation: CASSYRTGRFTEAFF.

CDR3 coding DNA: TGTGCCAGCAGCTCCACAAGCTGGGGGGCGAACACCGGGGAGCTGTTTTTT. It yields the protein CASSSTSWGANTGELFF. The chain joins TRBV3-1 to TRBJ2-2, with a tentative D call TRBD2 (6 bases). Per germline, CDR1 LGHDT and CDR2 YNNKEL (reference sequence). The CDR3 has 17 amino acids. V lost 5 bases and J 0 bases, leaving 16 bases between the germline ends.

The V and J genes are TRBV7-2 and TRBJ1-5, with D maybe TRBD1 (6 bases). Germline V gene lookup returns CDR1 SGHTA and CDR2 FQGNSA. The CDR3 has 15 amino acids. V lost 5 bases and J lost 6, with 17 bases in between. This chain's CDR3 is CASSLWAGDSQPQHF. DNA for the CDR3: TGTGCCAGCAGCCTCTGGGCAGGGGATAGTCAGCCCCAGCATTTT. The full variable domain, in which reference TRBV7-2 and TRBJ1-5 provide the parts outside the CDR3, is GAGVSQSPSNKVTEKGKDVELRCDPISGHTALYWYRQSLGQGLEFLIYFQGNSAPDKSGLPSDRFSAERTGGSVSTLTIQRTQQEDSAVYLCASSLWAGDSQPQHFGDGTRLSIL.

In its sample, this clonotype was seen many times. The chain combines TRBV20-1 with TRBJ2-5; 7 nucleotides line up with TRBD2. The CDR3 contains 13 residues. Germline assignment: CDR1 DFQATT and CDR2 SNEGSKA (reference sequence). J gave up 3 bases and V 3 bases, and 4 bases lay outside the gene matches. The CDR3 sequence: CSASDGGKETQYF. The CDR3 DNA follows: TGCAGTGCTAGTGACGGGGGGAAAGAGACCCAGTACTTC.

The rearrangement joins TRBV20-1 to TRBJ2-3; TRBD2 matches 12 bases. CDR3 length: 15 residues. The trim removed 0 bases at V and 6 bases at J, leaving 4 bases unmatched. Germline V lookup: CDR1 DFQATT, CDR2 SNEGSKA (reference sequence). DNA of the CDR3: TGCAGTGCTAGAGATTCTAGCGGGGGGGAGGATACGCAGTATTTT. Protein: CSARDSSGGEDTQYF.

In its sample, this clonotype was seen a few times. The rearrangement links TRBV11-2 to TRBJ2-1, with 7 bases that match TRBD2. V gave up 7 bases and J gave up 9 bases; unmatched junction bases: 6. The CDR3 is 12 amino acids. Germline CDR1 and CDR2: SGHAT and FQNNGV. CDR3 region: CASIGRGTEQFF. CDR3 sequence (DNA): TGTGCCAGCATAGGGCGGGGGACTGAGCAGTTCTTC.

The chain employs TRBV27 and TRBJ1-2; D is perhaps TRBD1 (6 bases). V was clipped by 4 bases and J by 0 bases, with 12 bases between them. Germline V gives CDR1 MNHEY, CDR2 SMNVEV (reference sequence). The CDR3 is 15 residues long. The CDR3 reads CASSSTGTPNYGYTF. In nucleotides, the CDR3 is TGTGCCAGCAGTTCAACCGGGACACCTAACTATGGCTACACCTTC.

The chain is built from TRBV5-1 and TRBJ2-2, with D tentatively TRBD1 or TRBD2 (5 bases each). The CDR3 loop spans 15 amino acids. Germline assignment: CDR1 SGHRS and CDR2 YFSETQ. Trimming removed 6 bases at V and 4 bases at J, with 16 bases between. The CDR3: CASMSSGTATGELFF. The CDR3, as DNA: TGCGCCAGCATGTCGTCGGGGACGGCCACCGGGGAGCTGTTTTTT. The full variable domain, completed using reference TRBV5-1 and TRBJ2-2, is KAGVTQTPRYLIKTRGQQVTLSCSPISGHRSVSWYQQTPGQGLQFLFEYFSETQRNKGNFPGRFSGRQFSNSRSEMNVSTLELGDSALYLCASMSSGTATGELFFGEGSRLTVL.